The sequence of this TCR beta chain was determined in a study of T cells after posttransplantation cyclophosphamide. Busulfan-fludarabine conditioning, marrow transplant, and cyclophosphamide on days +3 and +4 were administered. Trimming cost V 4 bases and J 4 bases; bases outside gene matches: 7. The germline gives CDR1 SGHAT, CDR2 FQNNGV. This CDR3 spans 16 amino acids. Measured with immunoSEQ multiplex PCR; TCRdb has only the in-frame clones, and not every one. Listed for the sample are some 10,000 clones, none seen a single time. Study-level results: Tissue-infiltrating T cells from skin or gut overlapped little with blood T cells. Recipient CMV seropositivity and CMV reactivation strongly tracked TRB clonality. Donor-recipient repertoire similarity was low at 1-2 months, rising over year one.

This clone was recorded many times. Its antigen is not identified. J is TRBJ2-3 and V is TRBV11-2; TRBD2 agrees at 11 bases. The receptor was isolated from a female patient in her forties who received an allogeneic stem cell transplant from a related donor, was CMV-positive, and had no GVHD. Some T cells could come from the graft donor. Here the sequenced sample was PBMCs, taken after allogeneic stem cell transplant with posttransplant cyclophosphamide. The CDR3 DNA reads TGTGCCAGCAGCTCAACAATGGGACTAGCGGCAGATACGCAGTATTTT. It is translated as CASSSTMGLAADTQYF.